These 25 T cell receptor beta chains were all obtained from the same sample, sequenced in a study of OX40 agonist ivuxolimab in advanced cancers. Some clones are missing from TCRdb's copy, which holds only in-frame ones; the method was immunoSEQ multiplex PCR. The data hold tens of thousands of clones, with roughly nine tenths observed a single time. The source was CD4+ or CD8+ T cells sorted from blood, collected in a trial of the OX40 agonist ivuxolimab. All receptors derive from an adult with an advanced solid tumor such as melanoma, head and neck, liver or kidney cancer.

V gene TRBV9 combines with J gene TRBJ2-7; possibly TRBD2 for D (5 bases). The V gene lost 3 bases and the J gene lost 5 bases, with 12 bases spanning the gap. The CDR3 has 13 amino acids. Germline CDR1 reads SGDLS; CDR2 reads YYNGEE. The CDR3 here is CASSARARNEQYF. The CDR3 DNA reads TGTGCCAGCAGCGCGAGGGCTAGAAACGAGCAGTACTTC.

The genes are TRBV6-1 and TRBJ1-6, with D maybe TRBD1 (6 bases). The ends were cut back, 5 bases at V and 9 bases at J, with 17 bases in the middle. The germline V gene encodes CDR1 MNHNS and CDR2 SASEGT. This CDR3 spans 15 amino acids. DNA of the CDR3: TGTGCCAGCAGTCCCGGGGGGCAGTACGCTTCACCCCTCCACTTT. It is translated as CASSPGGQYASPLHF.

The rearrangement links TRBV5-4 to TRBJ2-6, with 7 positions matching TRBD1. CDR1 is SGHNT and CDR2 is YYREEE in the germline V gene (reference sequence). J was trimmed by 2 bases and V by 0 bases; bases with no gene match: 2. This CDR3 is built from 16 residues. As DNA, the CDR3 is TGTGCCAGCAGCTTGGCAACAGGGGCTGGGGCCAACGTCCTGACTTTC. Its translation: CASSLATGAGANVLTF.

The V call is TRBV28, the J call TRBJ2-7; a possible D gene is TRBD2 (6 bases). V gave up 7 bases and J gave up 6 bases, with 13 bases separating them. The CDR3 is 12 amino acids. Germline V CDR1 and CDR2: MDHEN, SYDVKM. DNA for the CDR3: TGTGCCAGCACGAAGGAGGGCGTCGAGCAGTACTTC. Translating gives CASTKEGVEQYF.

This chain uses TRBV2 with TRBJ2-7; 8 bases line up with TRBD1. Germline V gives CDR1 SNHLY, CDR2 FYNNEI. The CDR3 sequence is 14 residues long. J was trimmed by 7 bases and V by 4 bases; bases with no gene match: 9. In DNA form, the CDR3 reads TGTGCCAGCAGTGTTAAGACAGGGGTCGGGGAGCAGTACTTC. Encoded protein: CASSVKTGVGEQYF.

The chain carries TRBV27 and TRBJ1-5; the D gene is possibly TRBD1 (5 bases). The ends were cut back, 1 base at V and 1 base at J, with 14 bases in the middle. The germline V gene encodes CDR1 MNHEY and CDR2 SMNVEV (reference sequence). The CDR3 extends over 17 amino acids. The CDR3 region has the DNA TGTGCCAGCAGTTTATTTTCAGGGACCAACAGCAATCAGCCCCAGCATTTT. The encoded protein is CASSLFSGTNSNQPQHF.

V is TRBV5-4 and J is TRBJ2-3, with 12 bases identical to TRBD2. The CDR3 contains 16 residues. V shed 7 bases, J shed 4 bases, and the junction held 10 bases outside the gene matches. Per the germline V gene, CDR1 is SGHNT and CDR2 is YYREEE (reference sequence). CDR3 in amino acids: CASAPVGLAGPDTQYF. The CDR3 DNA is TGTGCCAGCGCCCCGGTCGGACTAGCGGGGCCAGATACGCAGTATTTT.

CDR3: CASSSTGGRDTEQYF. The CDR3 region has the DNA TGTGCCAGCAGTTCGACAGGGGGCAGGGATACCGAGCAGTACTTC. The chain recombines TRBV6-5 with TRBJ2-7; 10 bases are a match to TRBD1. The J segment lost 6 bases and the V segment lost 4 bases, leaving 9 bases of the junction unmatched. The CDR3 covers 15 residues. The V gene's germline CDR1 is MNHEY and CDR2 SVGAGI.

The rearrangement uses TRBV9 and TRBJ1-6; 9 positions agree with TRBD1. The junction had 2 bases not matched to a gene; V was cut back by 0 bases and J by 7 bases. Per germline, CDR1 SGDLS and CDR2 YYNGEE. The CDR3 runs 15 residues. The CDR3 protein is CASSVATGGNSPLHF. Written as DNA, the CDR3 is TGTGCCAGCAGCGTAGCTACAGGGGGCAATTCACCCCTCCACTTT.

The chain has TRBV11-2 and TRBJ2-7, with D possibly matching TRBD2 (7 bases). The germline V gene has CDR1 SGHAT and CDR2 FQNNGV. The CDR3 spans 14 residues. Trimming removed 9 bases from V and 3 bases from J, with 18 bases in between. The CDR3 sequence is CASRGGRRNYEQYF. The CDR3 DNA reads TGTGCCAGTAGGGGGGGCCGAAGGAACTACGAGCAGTACTTC.

CDR3 residues: CASSTTLGGELFF. In DNA form, the CDR3 reads TGTGCCAGCAGCACAACCCTTGGCGGGGAGCTGTTTTTT. The chain links TRBV9 to TRBJ2-2; no reliable D call. Trimming stripped 4 bases from V and 7 bases from J, with 11 bases between. CDR1 and CDR2 from the germline V gene are SGDLS and YYNGEE. The CDR3 loop spans 13 amino acids.

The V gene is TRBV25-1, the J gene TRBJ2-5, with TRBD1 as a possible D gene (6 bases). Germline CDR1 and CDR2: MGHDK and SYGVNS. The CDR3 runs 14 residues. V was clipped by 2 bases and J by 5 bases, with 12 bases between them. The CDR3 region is CASSEPGVRETQYF. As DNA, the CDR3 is TGTGCCAGCAGTGAACCAGGGGTCCGGGAGACCCAGTACTTC.

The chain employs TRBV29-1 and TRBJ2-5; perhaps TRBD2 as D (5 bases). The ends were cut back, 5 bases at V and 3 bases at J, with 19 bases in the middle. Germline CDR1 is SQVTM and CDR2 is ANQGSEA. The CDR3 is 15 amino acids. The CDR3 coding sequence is TGCAGCGTTAGGCTGACCGCGGGCCCCGAAGAGACCCAGTACTTC. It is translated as CSVRLTAGPEETQYF. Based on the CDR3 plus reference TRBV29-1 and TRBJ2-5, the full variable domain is SAVISQKPSRDICQRGTSLTIQCQVDSQVTMMFWYRQQPGQSLTLIATANQGSEATYESGFVIDKFPISRPNLTFSTLTVSNMSPEDSSIYLCSVRLTAGPEETQYFGPGTRLLVL.

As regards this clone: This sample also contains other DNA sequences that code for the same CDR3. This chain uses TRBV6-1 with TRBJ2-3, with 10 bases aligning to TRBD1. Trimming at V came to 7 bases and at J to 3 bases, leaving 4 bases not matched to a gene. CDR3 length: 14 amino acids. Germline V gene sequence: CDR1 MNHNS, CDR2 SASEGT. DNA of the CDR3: TGTGCCAGCATGGACAGGGGGAGGACAGATACGCAGTATTTT. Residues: CASMDRGRTDTQYF.

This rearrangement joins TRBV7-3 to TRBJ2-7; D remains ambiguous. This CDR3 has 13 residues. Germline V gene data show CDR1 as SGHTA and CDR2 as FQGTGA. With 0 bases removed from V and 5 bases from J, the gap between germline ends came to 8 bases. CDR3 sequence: CASSLTQVDEQYF. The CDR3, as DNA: TGTGCCAGCAGCTTAACGCAGGTGGACGAGCAGTACTTC. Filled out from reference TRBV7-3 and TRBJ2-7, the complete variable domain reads GAGVSQTPSNKVTEKGKYVELRCDPISGHTALYWYRQSLGQGPEFLIYFQGTGAADDSGLPNDRFFAVRPEGSVSTLKIQRTERGDSAVYLCASSLTQVDEQYFGPGTRLTVT.

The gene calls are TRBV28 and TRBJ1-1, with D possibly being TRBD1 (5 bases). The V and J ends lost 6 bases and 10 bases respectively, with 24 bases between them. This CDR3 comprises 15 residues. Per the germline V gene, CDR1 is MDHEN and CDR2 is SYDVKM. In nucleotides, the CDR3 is TGTGCCAGCAGCCCAGGTTCGGGAGGGGCGCTTAGAGCTTTCTTT. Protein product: CASSPGSGGALRAFF.

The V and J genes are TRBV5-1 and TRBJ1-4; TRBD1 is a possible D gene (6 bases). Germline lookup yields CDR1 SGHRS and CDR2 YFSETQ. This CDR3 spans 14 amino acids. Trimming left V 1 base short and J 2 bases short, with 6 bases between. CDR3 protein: CASSLTGTNEKLFF. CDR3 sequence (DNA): TGCGCCAGCAGCTTGACAGGGACTAATGAAAAACTGTTTTTT.

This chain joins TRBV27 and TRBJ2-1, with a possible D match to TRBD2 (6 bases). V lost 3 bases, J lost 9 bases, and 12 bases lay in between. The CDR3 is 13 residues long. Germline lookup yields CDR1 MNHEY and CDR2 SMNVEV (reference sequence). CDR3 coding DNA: TGTGCCAGCAGTTTTGGTGGGGACTTTGAGCAGTTCTTC. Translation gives CASSFGGDFEQFF.

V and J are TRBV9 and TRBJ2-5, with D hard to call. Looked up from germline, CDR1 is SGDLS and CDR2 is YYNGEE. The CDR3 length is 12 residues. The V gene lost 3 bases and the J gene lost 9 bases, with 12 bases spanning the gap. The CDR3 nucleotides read TGTGCCAGCAGCGGGCTCGGTAAGGCCCAGTACTTC. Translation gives CASSGLGKAQYF.

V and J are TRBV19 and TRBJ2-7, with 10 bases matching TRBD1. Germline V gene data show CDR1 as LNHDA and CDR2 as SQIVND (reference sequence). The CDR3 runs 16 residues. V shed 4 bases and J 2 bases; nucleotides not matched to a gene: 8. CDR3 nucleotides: TGTGCCAGTAGTAGCAACTTAGGACAGGGGGCCTACGAGCAGTACTTC. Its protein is CASSSNLGQGAYEQYF. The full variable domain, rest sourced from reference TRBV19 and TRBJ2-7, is DGGITQSPKYLFRKEGQNVTLSCEQNLNHDAMYWYRQDPGQGLRLIYYSQIVNDFQKGDIAEGYSVSREKKESFPLTVTSAQKNPTAFYLCASSSNLGQGAYEQYFGPGTRLTVT.

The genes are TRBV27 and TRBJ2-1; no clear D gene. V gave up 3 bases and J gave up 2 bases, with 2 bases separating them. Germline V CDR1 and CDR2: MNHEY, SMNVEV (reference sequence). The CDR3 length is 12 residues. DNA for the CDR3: TGTGCCAGCAGTTTTCCCTACAATGAGCAGTTCTTC. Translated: CASSFPYNEQFF.

The CDR3 DNA follows: TGTGCCAGAGTAGTCTCAGGGACTTACGAGCAGTACTTC. Protein product: CARVVSGTYEQYF. This chain uses TRBV9 with TRBJ2-7, with D possibly TRBD2 on 6 matching bases. V was cut by 8 bases and J by 4 bases, with 16 bases left in between. Germline V gene sequence: CDR1 SGDLS, CDR2 YYNGEE. This CDR3 spans 13 amino acids.

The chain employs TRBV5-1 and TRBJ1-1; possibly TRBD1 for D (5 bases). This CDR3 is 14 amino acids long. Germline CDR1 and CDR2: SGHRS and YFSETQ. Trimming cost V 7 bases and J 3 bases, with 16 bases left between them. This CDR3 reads CASCLQGVDTEAFF. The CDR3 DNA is TGCGCCAGCTGTCTGCAGGGTGTTGACACTGAAGCTTTCTTT.

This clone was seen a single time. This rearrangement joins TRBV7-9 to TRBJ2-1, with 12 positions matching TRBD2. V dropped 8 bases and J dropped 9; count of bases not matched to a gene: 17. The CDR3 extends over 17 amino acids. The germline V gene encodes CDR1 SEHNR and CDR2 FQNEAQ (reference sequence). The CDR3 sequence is CASGPRTSGNSGGEQFF. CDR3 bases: TGTGCCAGCGGGCCGAGGACTAGCGGGAATTCTGGCGGTGAGCAGTTCTTC. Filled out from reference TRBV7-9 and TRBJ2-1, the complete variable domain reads DTGVSQNPRHKITKRGQNVTFRCDPISEHNRLYWYRQTLGQGPEFLTYFQNEAQLEKSRLLSDRFSAERPKGSFSTLEIQRTEQGDSAMYLCASGPRTSGNSGGEQFFGPGTRLTVL.

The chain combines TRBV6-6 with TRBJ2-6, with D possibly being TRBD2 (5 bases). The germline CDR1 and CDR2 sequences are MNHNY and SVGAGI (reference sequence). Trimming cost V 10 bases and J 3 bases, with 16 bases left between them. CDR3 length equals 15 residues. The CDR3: CATTMGALGANVLTF. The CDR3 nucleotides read TGTGCCACCACAATGGGAGCTCTTGGGGCCAACGTCCTGACTTTC.